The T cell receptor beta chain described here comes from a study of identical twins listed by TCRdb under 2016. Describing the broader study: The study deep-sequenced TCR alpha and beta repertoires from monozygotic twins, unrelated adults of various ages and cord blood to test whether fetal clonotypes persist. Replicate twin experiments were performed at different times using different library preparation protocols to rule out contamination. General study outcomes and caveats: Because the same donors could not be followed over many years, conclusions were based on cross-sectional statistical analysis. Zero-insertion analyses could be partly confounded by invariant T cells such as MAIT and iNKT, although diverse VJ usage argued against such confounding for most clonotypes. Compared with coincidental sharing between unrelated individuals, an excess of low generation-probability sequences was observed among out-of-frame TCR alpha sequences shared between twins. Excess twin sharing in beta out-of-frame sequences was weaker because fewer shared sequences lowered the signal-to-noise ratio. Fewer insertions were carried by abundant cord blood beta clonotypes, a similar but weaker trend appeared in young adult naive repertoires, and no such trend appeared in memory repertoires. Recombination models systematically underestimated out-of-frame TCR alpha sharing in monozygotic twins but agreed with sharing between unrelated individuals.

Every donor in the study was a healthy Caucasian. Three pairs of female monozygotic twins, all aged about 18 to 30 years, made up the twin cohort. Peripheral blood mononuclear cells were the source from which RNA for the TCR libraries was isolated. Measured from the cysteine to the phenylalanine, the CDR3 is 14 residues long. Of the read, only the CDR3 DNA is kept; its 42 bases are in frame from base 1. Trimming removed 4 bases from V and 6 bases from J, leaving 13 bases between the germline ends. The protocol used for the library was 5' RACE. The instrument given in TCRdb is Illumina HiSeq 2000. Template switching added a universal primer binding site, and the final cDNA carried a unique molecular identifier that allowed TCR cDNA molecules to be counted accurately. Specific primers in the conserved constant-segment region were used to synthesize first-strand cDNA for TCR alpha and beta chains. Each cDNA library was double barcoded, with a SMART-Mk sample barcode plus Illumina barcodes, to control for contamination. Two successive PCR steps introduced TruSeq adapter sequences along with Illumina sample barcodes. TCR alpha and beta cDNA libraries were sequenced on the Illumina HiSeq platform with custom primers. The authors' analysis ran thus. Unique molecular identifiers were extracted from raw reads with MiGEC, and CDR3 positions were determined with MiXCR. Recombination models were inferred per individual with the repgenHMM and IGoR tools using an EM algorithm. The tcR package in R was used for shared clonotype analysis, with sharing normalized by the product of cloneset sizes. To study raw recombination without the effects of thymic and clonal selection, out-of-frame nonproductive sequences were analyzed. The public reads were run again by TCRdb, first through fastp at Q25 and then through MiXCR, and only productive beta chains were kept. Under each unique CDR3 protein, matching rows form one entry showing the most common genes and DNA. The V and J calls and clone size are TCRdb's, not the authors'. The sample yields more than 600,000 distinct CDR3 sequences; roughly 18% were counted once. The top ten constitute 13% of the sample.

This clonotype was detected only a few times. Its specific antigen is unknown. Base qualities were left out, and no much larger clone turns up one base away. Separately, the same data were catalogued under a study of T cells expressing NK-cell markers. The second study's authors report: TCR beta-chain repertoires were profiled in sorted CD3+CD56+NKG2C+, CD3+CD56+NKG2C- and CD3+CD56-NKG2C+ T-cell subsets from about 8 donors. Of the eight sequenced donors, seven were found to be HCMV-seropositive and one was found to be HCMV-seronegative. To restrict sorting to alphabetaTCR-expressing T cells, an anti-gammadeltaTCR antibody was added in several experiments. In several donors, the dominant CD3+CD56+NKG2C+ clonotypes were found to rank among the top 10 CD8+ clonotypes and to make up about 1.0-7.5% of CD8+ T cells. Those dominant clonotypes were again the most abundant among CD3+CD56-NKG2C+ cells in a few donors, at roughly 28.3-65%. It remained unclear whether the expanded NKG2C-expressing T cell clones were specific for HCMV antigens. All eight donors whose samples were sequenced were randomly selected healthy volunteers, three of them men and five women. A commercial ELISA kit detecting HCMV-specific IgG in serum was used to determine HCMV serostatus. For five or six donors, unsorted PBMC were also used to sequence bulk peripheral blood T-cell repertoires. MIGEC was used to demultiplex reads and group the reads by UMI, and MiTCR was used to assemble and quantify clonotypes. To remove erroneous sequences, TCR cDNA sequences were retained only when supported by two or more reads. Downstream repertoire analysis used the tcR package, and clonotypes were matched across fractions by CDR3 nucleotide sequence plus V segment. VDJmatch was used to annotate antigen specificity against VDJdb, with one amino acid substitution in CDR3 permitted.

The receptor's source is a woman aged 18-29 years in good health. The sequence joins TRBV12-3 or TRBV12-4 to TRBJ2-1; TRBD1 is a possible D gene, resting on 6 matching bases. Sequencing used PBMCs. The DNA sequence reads TGTGCCAGCAGTTCCCGGACAGTTTCCAATGAGCAGTTCTTC. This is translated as CASSSRTVSNEQFF.